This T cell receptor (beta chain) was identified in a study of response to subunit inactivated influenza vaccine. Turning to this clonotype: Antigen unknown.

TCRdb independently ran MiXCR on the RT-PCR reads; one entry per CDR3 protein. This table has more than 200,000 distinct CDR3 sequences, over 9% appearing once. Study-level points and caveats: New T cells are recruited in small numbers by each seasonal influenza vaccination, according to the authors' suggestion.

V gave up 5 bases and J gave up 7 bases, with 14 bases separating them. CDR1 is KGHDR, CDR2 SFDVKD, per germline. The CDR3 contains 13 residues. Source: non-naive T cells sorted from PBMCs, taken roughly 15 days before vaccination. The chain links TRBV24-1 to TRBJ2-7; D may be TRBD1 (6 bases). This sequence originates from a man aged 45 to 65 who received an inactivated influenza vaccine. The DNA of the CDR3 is TGTGCCACCAGTGCGTCAGGGGAGAGGGAGCAGTACTTC. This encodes CATSASGEREQYF.